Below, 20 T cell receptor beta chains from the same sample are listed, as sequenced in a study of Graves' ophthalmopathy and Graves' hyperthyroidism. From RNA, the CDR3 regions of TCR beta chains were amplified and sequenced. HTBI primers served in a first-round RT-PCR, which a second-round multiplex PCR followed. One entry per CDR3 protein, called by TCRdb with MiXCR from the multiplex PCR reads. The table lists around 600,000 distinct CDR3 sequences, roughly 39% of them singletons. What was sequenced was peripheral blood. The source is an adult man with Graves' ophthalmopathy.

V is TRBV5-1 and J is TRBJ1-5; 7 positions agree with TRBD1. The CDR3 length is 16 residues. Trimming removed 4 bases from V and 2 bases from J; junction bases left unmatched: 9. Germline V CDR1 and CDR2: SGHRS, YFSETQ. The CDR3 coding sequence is TGCGCCAGCAGCGGGGGGACAGACGACGGCAATCAGCCCCAGCATTTT. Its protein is CASSGGTDDGNQPQHF. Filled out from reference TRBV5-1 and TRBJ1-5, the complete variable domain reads KAGVTQTPRYLIKTRGQQVTLSCSPISGHRSVSWYQQTPGQGLQFLFEYFSETQRNKGNFPGRFSGRQFSNSRSEMNVSTLELGDSALYLCASSGGTDDGNQPQHFGDGTRLSIL.

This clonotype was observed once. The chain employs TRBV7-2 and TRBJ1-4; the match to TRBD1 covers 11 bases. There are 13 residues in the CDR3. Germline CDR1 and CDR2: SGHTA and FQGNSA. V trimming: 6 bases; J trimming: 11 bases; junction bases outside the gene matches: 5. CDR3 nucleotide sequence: TGTGCCAGCAGTACCGGGACAGGGGGTAAACTGTTTTTT. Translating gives CASSTGTGGKLFF. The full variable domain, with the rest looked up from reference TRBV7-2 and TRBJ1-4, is GAGVSQSPSNKVTEKGKDVELRCDPISGHTALYWYRQSLGQGLEFLIYFQGNSAPDKSGLPSDRFSAERTGGSVSTLTIQRTQQEDSAVYLCASSTGTGGKLFFGSGTQLSVL.

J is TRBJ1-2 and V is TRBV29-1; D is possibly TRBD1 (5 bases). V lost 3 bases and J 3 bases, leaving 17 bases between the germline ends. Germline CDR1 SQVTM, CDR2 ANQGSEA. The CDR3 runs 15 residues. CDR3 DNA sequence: TGCAGCGTTGATGGAAGCGGGGAAGGGGACTATGGCTACACCTTC. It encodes CSVDGSGEGDYGYTF. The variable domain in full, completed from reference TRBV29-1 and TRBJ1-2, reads SAVISQKPSRDICQRGTSLTIQCQVDSQVTMMFWYRQQPGQSLTLIATANQGSEATYESGFVIDKFPISRPNLTFSTLTVSNMSPEDSSIYLCSVDGSGEGDYGYTFGSGTRLTVV.

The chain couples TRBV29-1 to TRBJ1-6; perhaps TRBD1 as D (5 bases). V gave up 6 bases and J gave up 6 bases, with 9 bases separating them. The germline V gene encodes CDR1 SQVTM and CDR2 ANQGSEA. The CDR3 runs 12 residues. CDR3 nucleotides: TGCAGCGTAGACAGCTTTAATTCACCCCTCCACTTT. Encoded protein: CSVDSFNSPLHF.

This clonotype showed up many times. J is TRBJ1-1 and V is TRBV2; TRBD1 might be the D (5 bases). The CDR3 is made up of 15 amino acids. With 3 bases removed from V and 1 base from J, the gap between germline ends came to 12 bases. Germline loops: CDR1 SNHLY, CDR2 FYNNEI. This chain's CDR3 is CASSERGVRNTEAFF. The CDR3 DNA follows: TGTGCCAGCAGTGAGCGGGGCGTTAGGAACACTGAAGCTTTCTTT.

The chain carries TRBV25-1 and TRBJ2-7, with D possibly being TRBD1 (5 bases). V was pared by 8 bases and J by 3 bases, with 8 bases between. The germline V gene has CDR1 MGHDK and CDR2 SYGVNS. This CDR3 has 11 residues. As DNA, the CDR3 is TGTGCCAGCGGGGCCCACTACGAGCAGTACTTC. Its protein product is CASGAHYEQYF.

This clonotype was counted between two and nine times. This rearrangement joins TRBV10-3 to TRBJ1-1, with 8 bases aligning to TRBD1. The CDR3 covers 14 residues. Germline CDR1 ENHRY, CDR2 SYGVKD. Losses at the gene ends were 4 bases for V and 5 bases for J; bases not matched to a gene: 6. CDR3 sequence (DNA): TGTGCCATCAGTGCCCTACAGGGGGATACTGAAGCTTTCTTT. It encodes CAISALQGDTEAFF.

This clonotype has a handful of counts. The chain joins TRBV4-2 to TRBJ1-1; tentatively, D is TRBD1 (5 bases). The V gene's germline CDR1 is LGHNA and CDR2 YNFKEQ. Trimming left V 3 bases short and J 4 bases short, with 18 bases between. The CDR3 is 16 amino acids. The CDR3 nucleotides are TGTGCCAGCAGCCAGGGGGTAGGGCATTCAAGCACTGAAGCTTTCTTT. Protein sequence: CASSQGVGHSSTEAFF.

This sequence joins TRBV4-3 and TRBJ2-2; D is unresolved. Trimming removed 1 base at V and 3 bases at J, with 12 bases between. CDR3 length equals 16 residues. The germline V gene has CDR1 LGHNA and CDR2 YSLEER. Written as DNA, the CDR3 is TGCGCCAGCAGCCAAGGTCAGGCCGGAGACACCGGGGAGCTGTTTTTT. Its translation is CASSQGQAGDTGELFF.

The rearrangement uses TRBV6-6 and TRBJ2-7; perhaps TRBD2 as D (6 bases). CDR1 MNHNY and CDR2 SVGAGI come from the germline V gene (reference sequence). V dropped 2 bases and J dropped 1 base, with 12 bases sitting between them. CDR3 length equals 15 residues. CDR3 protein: CASSYLRDSSYEQYF. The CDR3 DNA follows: TGTGCCAGCAGTTACCTACGGGACTCTTCCTACGAGCAGTACTTC.

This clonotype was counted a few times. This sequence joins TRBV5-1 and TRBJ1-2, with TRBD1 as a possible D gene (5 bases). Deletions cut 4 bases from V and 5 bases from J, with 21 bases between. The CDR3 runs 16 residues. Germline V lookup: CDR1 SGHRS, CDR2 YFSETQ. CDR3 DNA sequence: TGCGCCAGCAGCCCGTTCCCCGGGACTGTATCTTATGGCTACACCTTC. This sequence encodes CASSPFPGTVSYGYTF.

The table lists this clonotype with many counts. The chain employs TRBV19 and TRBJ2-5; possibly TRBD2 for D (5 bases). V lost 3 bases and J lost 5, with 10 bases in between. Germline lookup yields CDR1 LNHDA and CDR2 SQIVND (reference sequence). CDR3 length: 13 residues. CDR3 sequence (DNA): TGTGCCAGTAGTATGAAGGGAGATGAGACCCAGTACTTC. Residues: CASSMKGDETQYF. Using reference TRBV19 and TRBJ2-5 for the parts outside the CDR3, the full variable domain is DGGITQSPKYLFRKEGQNVTLSCEQNLNHDAMYWYRQDPGQGLRLIYYSQIVNDFQKGDIAEGYSVSREKKESFPLTVTSAQKNPTAFYLCASSMKGDETQYFGPGTRLLVL.

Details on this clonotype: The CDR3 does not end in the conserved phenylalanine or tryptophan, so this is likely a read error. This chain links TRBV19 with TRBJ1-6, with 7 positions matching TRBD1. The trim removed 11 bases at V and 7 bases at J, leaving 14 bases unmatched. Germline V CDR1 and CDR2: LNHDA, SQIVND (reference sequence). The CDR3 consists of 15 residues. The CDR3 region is CAFGRDRLQNSPLHL. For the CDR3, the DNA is TGTGCCTTCGGTAGGGACAGACTACAAAATTCACCCCTCCACCTT.

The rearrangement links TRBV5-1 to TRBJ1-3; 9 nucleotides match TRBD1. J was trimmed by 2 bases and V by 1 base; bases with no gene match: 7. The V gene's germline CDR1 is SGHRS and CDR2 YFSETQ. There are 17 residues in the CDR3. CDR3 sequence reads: CASSLITGGFPGNTIYF. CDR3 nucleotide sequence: TGCGCCAGCAGCTTGATTACAGGGGGCTTCCCTGGAAACACCATATATTTT.

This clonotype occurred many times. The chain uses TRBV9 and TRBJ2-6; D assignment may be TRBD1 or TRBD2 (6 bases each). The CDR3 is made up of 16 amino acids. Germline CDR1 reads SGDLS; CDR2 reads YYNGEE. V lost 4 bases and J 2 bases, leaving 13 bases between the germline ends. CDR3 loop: CASSQEGDPGANVLTF. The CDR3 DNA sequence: TGTGCCAGCAGCCAGGAGGGGGACCCTGGGGCCAACGTCCTGACTTTC.

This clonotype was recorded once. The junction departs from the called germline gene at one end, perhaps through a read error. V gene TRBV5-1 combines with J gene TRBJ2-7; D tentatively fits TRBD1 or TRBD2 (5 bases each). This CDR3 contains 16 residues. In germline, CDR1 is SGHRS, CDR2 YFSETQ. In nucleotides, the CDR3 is TGTGCCAGCAGCCCGTTTGAGGGGTCCTATACCTACGAGCAGTACTTC. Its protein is CASSPFEGSYTYEQYF.

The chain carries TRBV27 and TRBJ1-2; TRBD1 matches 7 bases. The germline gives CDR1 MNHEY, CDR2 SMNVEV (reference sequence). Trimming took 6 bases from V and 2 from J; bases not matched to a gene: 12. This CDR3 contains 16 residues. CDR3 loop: CASRSTGDAPNYGYTF. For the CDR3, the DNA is TGTGCCAGCAGATCTACAGGGGACGCACCGAACTATGGCTACACCTTC.

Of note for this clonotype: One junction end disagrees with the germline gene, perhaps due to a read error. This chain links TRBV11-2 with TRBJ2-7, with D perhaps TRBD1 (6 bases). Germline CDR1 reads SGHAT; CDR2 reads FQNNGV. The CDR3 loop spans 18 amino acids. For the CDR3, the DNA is TGTCCCAGCAGCTTAGATTGGCCCCTCACAGGGCGATCCTACGAGCAGTACTTC. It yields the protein CPSSLDWPLTGRSYEQYF.

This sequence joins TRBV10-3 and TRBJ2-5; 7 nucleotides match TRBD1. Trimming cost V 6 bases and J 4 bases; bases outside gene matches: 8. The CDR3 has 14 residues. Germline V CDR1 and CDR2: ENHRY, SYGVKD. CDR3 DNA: TGTGCCATCAGCGTAGCACAGGGGCTAGAGACCCAGTACTTC. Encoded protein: CAISVAQGLETQYF.

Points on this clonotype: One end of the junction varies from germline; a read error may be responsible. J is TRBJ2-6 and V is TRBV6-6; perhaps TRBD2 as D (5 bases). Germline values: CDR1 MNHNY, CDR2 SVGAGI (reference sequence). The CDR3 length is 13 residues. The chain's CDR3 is CASRKDGPRAEAF. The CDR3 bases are TGTGCCAGCAGGAAGGACGGGCCGCGGGCTGAAGCTTTC.